This TCR beta chain was sequenced for a study of cytomegalovirus exposure and HLA in healthy donors. Comments on this clone: The antigen remains unidentified.

Primers included in the PCR were 60 Vbeta and 13 Jbeta primers. Sequencing used immunoSEQ multiplex PCR; TCRdb keeps in-frame clones, though not all of them. The data contain under 200,000 clones, 75% of them singletons. The CDR3 covers 15 residues. Trimming stripped 0 bases from V and 3 bases from J, with 12 bases between. Per the germline V gene, CDR1 is LGHNA and CDR2 is YSLEER. Study findings and constraints: Prediction of most subjects' HLA-A and HLA-B alleles by TCR beta sequences was reportedly accurate.

Material for sequencing was PBMCs. V gene TRBV4-3 combines with J gene TRBJ2-7, with D possibly being TRBD2 (6 bases). The receptor was derived from a female donor in good health and CMV-seronegative. The CDR3 DNA reads TGCGCCAGCAGCCAAGAGGAGGGCACATACTACGAGCAGTACTTC. Amino acid sequence: CASSQEEGTYYEQYF.